The clone carrying this TCR beta chain was observed once. The V segment lost 5 bases and the J segment 1 base; nucleotides outside the gene matches: 11. Germline assignment: CDR1 MNHEY and CDR2 SMNVEV (reference sequence). This CDR3 comprises 17 residues. The data originate from a study of T-cell memory formation after mild COVID-19. MiXCR, run by TCRdb on the 5' RACE reads, gives a single entry per CDR3 protein. Seen here are about 250,000 distinct CDR3 sequences, about 16% observed once, and the top ten hold 2.1%. This clonotype was obtained from an adult woman who had mild COVID-19 (a few samples of this study predate the infection). Cell type and time point are not known. The chain carries TRBV27 and TRBJ1-5; 7 bases are a match to TRBD1. Source material: PBMCs or a T cell subset sorted from them (not recorded which). The CDR3 DNA is TGTGCCAGCAGTCTGGGGACGACAGGGTCGAGCAATCAGCCCCAGCATTTT. Translation gives CASSLGTTGSSNQPQHF.